Listed below are T cell receptor beta chains from one sample, sequenced in a study of blood T cell repertoires in COVID-19. The data were produced by immunoSEQ multiplex PCR, yet TCRdb's version contains in-frame clones alone and is incomplete. The data hold some 120,000 clones, with approximately 85% observed a single time. The material sequenced was peripheral blood. These receptors were collected from an elderly woman with COVID-19, enrolled during active disease. CDR3s include the opening cysteine and the closing phenylalanine or tryptophan. Fields, in order: V gene, clone size, D gene, J gene, CDR3 DNA, CDR3 protein. A D gene is named only where the DNA matches it firmly. Clone sizes are given selectively: once, few, many, or a class where the clone is expanded.

v_gene: TRBV7-2; abundance: -; d_gene: -; j_gene: TRBJ2-7; CDR3nt: TGTGCCAGCAGCTTATTCCCAGGGGCCTACGAGCAGTACTTC; CDR3aa: CASSLFPGAYEQYF
v_gene: TRBV20-1; abundance: once; d_gene: -; j_gene: TRBJ2-5; CDR3nt: TGCAGTGCTAGTCAGGGGGAGACCCAGTACTTC; CDR3aa: CSASQGETQYF
v_gene: TRBV7-9; abundance: -; d_gene: -; j_gene: TRBJ2-5; CDR3nt: TGTGCCAGCAGCTTAGTAGGGGCAGCCCAAGAGACCCAGTACTTC; CDR3aa: CASSLVGAAQETQYF
v_gene: TRBV5-1; abundance: -; d_gene: TRBD2; j_gene: TRBJ2-2; CDR3nt: TGCGCCAGCAGCTTACTAGCGGGAGGTATGGCCGGGGAGCTGTTTTTT; CDR3aa: CASSLLAGGMAGELFF
v_gene: TRBV18; abundance: -; d_gene: -; j_gene: TRBJ2-1; CDR3nt: TGTGCCAGCTCACCCCTCCGGGGAACCGACAATGAGCAGTTCTTC; CDR3aa: CASSPLRGTDNEQFF
v_gene: TRBV7-2; abundance: -; d_gene: -; j_gene: TRBJ2-5; CDR3nt: TGTGCCAGCAGCACCAGATGGAGTCTGACCCAGTACTTC; CDR3aa: CASSTRWSLTQYF
v_gene: TRBV4-3; abundance: -; d_gene: TRBD2; j_gene: TRBJ2-7; CDR3nt: TGCGCCAGCAGCCAAGATCGGGACGGGAGGGCGGATAGGGAGCAGTACTTC; CDR3aa: CASSQDRDGRADREQYF
v_gene: TRBV6-5; abundance: -; d_gene: -; j_gene: TRBJ2-7; CDR3nt: TGTGCCAGCAGGGGATTTGGGGCGGCCTCCTACGAGCAGTACTTC; CDR3aa: CASRGFGAASYEQYF
v_gene: TRBV14; abundance: -; d_gene: -; j_gene: TRBJ2-7; CDR3nt: TGTGCCAGCAGCCAAGACAACTACCAGCCCTACGAGCAGTACTTC; CDR3aa: CASSQDNYQPYEQYF
v_gene: TRBV5-6; abundance: -; d_gene: TRBD1; j_gene: TRBJ2-2; CDR3nt: TGTGCCAGCAGCGTGACAGGGTACACCGGGGAGCTGTTTTTT; CDR3aa: CASSVTGYTGELFF
v_gene: TRBV5-1; abundance: -; d_gene: -; j_gene: TRBJ2-7; CDR3nt: TGCGCCAGCAGCGAGAGTGCGGGGGCTTCCTACGAGCAGTACTTC; CDR3aa: CASSESAGASYEQYF
v_gene: TRBV12-2; abundance: -; d_gene: -; j_gene: TRBJ2-5; CDR3nt: TGTGCAAGTCGCTTAGCGGCGGTGGCCCAGTACTTC; CDR3aa: CASRLAAVAQYF
v_gene: TRBV5-1; abundance: few; d_gene: -; j_gene: TRBJ2-7; CDR3nt: TGCGCCAGCAGCCGCGTCCAGGGTCCCCTCGAGCAGTACTTC; CDR3aa: CASSRVQGPLEQYF
v_gene: TRBV5-6; abundance: -; d_gene: TRBD1; j_gene: TRBJ1-1; CDR3nt: TGTGCCAGCAGCAGGGACAGGGGAGGCTCTGAAGCTTTCTTT; CDR3aa: CASSRDRGGSEAFF
v_gene: TRBV9; abundance: -; d_gene: -; j_gene: TRBJ2-3; CDR3nt: TGTGCCAGCAGCGTAGGTGGGGCAAGCACAGATACGCAGTATTTT; CDR3aa: CASSVGGASTDTQYF
v_gene: TRBV11-2; abundance: -; d_gene: TRBD2; j_gene: TRBJ2-7; CDR3nt: TGTGCCAGCAGCATGACGGGACTAGTCTCCTACGAGCAGTACTTC; CDR3aa: CASSMTGLVSYEQYF
v_gene: TRBV3-1/TRBV3-2; abundance: -; d_gene: -; j_gene: TRBJ1-1; CDR3nt: TGTGCCAGCAGCCAAGAGTACGGGGGTTACACTGAAGCTTTCTTT; CDR3aa: CASSQEYGGYTEAFF
v_gene: TRBV5-4; abundance: -; d_gene: -; j_gene: TRBJ2-7; CDR3nt: TGTGCCAGCAGCCCCGATCGCGGTTGGTCCTACGAGCAGTACTTC; CDR3aa: CASSPDRGWSYEQYF
v_gene: TRBV18; abundance: -; d_gene: TRBD1; j_gene: TRBJ1-1; CDR3nt: TGTGCCAGCTCACCTTTTCAGACAGGGGCCACCTTGAACACTGAAGCTTTCTTT; CDR3aa: CASSPFQTGATLNTEAFF
v_gene: TRBV3-1/TRBV3-2; abundance: once; d_gene: -; j_gene: TRBJ1-4; CDR3nt: TGTGCCAGCAGCGGGACGCCTCTGGGGGCTGAAAAACTGTTTTTT; CDR3aa: CASSGTPLGAEKLFF
v_gene: TRBV7-9; abundance: -; d_gene: -; j_gene: TRBJ2-4; CDR3nt: TGTGCCAGCAGCACCCCGCCTAGAGGGTTTGCGGCCAAGTACATTCAGTACTTC; CDR3aa: CASSTPPRGFAAKYIQYF
v_gene: TRBV4-2; abundance: -; d_gene: -; j_gene: TRBJ1-2; CDR3nt: TGTGCCAGCAGCCAAGATGCCGGGGGTAACTATGGCTACACCTTC; CDR3aa: CASSQDAGGNYGYTF
v_gene: TRBV9; abundance: -; d_gene: -; j_gene: TRBJ1-1; CDR3nt: TGTGCCAGCAGCGTAGGGCCAAGCACTGAAGCTTTCTTT; CDR3aa: CASSVGPSTEAFF
v_gene: TRBV6-6; abundance: -; d_gene: TRBD2; j_gene: TRBJ2-7; CDR3nt: TGTGCCAGCAGTTACTCATCCAGCGGGAGGGCCTCGGAGCAGTACTTC; CDR3aa: CASSYSSSGRASEQYF
v_gene: TRBV28; abundance: -; d_gene: -; j_gene: TRBJ1-1; CDR3nt: TGTGCCAGCACTCTAGGGGGGGCCCTGAACACTGAAGCTTTCTTT; CDR3aa: CASTLGGALNTEAFF
v_gene: TRBV20-1; abundance: -; d_gene: TRBD1; j_gene: TRBJ1-2; CDR3nt: TGCAGTGCTAGTTTGGGACAGGGGGCGGGGGGCTACACCTTC; CDR3aa: CSASLGQGAGGYTF
v_gene: TRBV7-9; abundance: few; d_gene: TRBD1; j_gene: TRBJ2-7; CDR3nt: TGTGCCAGCAGCGCAAACAGGGGGCCCTACGAGCAGTACTTC; CDR3aa: CASSANRGPYEQYF
v_gene: TRBV5-5; abundance: -; d_gene: -; j_gene: TRBJ2-7; CDR3nt: TGTGCCAGCAGCTTGACGGCAGGCAACTACGAGCAGTACTTC; CDR3aa: CASSLTAGNYEQYF
v_gene: TRBV3-1/TRBV3-2; abundance: -; d_gene: -; j_gene: TRBJ2-4; CDR3nt: TGTGCCAGCAGCCAAGCCCGGGGTGGCATTCAGTACTTC; CDR3aa: CASSQARGGIQYF
v_gene: TRBV28; abundance: -; d_gene: TRBD2; j_gene: TRBJ2-3; CDR3nt: TGTGCCAGCAGTTTAGGACTAGCGGGAGGCACAGATACGCAGTATTTT; CDR3aa: CASSLGLAGGTDTQYF
v_gene: TRBV28; abundance: -; d_gene: -; j_gene: TRBJ1-1; CDR3nt: TGTGCCAGCAGTTTATTTGGCCCAGAAGCTTTCTTT; CDR3aa: CASSLFGPEAFF
v_gene: TRBV27; abundance: -; d_gene: TRBD1; j_gene: TRBJ1-6; CDR3nt: TGTGCCAGCAGTCCCCGGACAGGGGGCGGATCACCCCTCCACTTT; CDR3aa: CASSPRTGGGSPLHF
v_gene: TRBV7-9; abundance: -; d_gene: -; j_gene: TRBJ1-4; CDR3nt: TGTGCCAGCGGAGAACGGGGGGCGGCAGCTCCTGAAAAACTGTTTTTT; CDR3aa: CASGERGAAAPEKLFF